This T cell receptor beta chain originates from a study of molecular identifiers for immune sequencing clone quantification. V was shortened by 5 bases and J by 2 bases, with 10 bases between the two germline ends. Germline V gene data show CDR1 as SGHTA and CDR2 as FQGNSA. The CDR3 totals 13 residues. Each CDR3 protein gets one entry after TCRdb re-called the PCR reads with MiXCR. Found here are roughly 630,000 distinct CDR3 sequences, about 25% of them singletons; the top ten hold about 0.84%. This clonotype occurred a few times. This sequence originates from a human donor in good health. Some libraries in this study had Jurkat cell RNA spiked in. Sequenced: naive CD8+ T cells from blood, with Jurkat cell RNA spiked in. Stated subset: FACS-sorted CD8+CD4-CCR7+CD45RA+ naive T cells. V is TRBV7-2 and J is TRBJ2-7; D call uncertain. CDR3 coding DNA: TGTGCCAGCAGCGCACGTAGTCCCTACGAGCAGTACTTC. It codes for CASSARSPYEQYF.